These 26 T cell receptor beta chains originate from one sample sequenced in a study of OX40 agonist ivuxolimab in advanced cancers. TCRdb's copy holds only in-frame clones and misses some; the assay was immunoSEQ multiplex PCR. Seen here are about 84,000 clones, approximately 95% observed once, and the top ten hold approximately 11%. The sequences come from CD4+ or CD8+ T cells sorted from blood, collected in a trial of the OX40 agonist ivuxolimab. All receptors come from an adult with an advanced solid tumor such as melanoma, head and neck, liver or kidney cancer.

The count of this clone is one. The V call is TRBV7-9, the J call TRBJ2-1, with D unclear. CDR3 size: 13 residues. The germline gives CDR1 SEHNR, CDR2 FQNEAQ (reference sequence). Trimming took off 5 bases at V and 6 bases at J, with 11 bases between the two ends. The CDR3 protein is CASSQPSGNEQFF. CDR3 sequence (DNA): TGTGCCAGCAGCCAACCCTCAGGCAATGAGCAGTTCTTC.

This rearrangement joins TRBV7-2 to TRBJ2-2; D unclear. This CDR3 comprises 13 residues. Germline loops: CDR1 SGHTA, CDR2 FQGNSA. V lost 3 bases and J 6 bases, leaving 8 bases between the germline ends. The CDR3 nucleotides read TGTGCCAGCAGCTTGTATTCCGCCGGGGAGCTGTTTTTT. Translation gives CASSLYSAGELFF.

The V gene is TRBV11-1, the J gene TRBJ2-7; the match to TRBD1 covers 9 bases. Germline V gene data show CDR1 as SGHAT and CDR2 as FQDESV (reference sequence). The CDR3 extends over 13 amino acids. The V segment lost 6 bases and the J segment 1 base; nucleotides outside the gene matches: 1. In DNA form, the CDR3 reads TGTGCCAGCAGGGACAGGGGTTCCTACGAGCAGTACTTC. Protein sequence: CASRDRGSYEQYF.

The V call is TRBV13, the J call TRBJ2-7, with a tentative D call TRBD2 (7 bases). Trimming cost V 5 bases and J 4 bases, with 15 bases left between them. The germline V gene has CDR1 PRHDT and CDR2 FYEKMQ (reference sequence). The CDR3 consists of 14 residues. The CDR3 loop is CASSLAEGGYEQYF. CDR3 in DNA: TGTGCCAGCAGCCTAGCGGAGGGGGGGTACGAGCAGTACTTC.

J is TRBJ2-7 and V is TRBV15, with TRBD2 identical over 7 bases. Germline V CDR1 and CDR2: LNHNV, YYDKDF (reference sequence). V gave up 1 base and J gave up 4 bases; unmatched junction bases: 10. This CDR3 comprises 16 residues. The CDR3 region has the DNA TGTGCCACCAGCAGAGGGGAGAGCGGGGAAGGTTACGAGCAGTACTTC. Protein product: CATSRGESGEGYEQYF.

The chain uses TRBV13 and TRBJ1-1; 8 nucleotides match TRBD1. This CDR3 is built from 13 residues. The V and J ends lost 5 bases and 4 bases, in that order; junction bases with no gene match: 3. Germline V gene sequence: CDR1 PRHDT, CDR2 FYEKMQ (reference sequence). CDR3 region: CASSQGAPTEAFF. The CDR3 DNA sequence: TGTGCCAGCAGCCAGGGGGCGCCCACTGAAGCTTTCTTT.

V and J are TRBV19 and TRBJ2-1; perhaps TRBD2 as D (6 bases). V was cut by 4 bases and J by 6 bases, with 19 bases left in between. The length of the CDR3 is 16 residues. Germline values: CDR1 LNHDA, CDR2 SQIVND (reference sequence). The CDR3 protein is CASSSTSFLIGNEQFF. The CDR3 DNA reads as TGTGCCAGTAGTAGTACTAGCTTTTTGATAGGCAATGAGCAGTTCTTC.

The chain carries TRBV5-6 and TRBJ2-3; D gene ambiguous. The germline CDR1 and CDR2 sequences are SGHDT and YYEEEE. Trimming removed 2 bases at V and 8 bases at J, with 9 bases between. This CDR3 spans 12 amino acids. CDR3 residues: CASSFVPGTQYF. The CDR3, as DNA: TGTGCCAGCAGCTTCGTTCCGGGTACGCAGTATTTT. Full variable domain (missing parts from reference TRBV5-6 and TRBJ2-3): DAGVTQSPTHLIKTRGQQVTLRCSPKSGHDTVSWYQQALGQGPQFIFQYYEEEERQRGNFPDRFSGHQFPNYSSELNVNALLLGDSALYLCASSFVPGTQYFGPGTRLTVL.

V gene TRBV4-2 combines with J gene TRBJ1-2, with D possibly matching TRBD1 (5 bases). Trimming stripped 8 bases from V and 2 bases from J, with 24 bases between. Germline CDR1 is LGHNA and CDR2 is YNFKEQ. This CDR3 is built from 17 residues. In DNA form, the CDR3 reads TGTGCCAGCGGATGGGGCAGGGCCAGCTCCAACAACTATGGCTACACCTTC. As protein: CASGWGRASSNNYGYTF.

The chain uses TRBV6-9 and TRBJ2-5; D is possibly TRBD1 (6 bases). V was trimmed by 8 bases and J by 3 bases, leaving 10 bases between them. The CDR3 spans 12 residues. Germline-derived CDR1 and CDR2 are MNHGY and SVAAGI. The CDR3 nucleotides read TGTGCCAGCGGCGGACAGAAAGAGACCCAGTACTTC. As protein: CASGGQKETQYF.

This chain uses TRBV7-2 with TRBJ2-1; D ambiguous. V lost 2 bases to trimming and J lost 0 bases, with 5 bases between them. Germline CDR1 and CDR2: SGHTA and FQGNSA. There are 14 residues in the CDR3. The CDR3: CASSLPGSYNEQFF. CDR3 sequence (DNA): TGTGCCAGCAGCTTACCCGGCTCCTACAATGAGCAGTTCTTC.

This clone has a single count. The rearrangement links TRBV4-2 to TRBJ1-2, with TRBD1 matching 11 bases. Germline V gene data show CDR1 as LGHNA and CDR2 as YNFKEQ. This CDR3 is built from 15 residues. Trimming took 4 bases from V and 8 from J; bases not matched to a gene: 9. CDR3 in amino acids: CASSLSGQGAGGYTF. The CDR3 DNA sequence: TGTGCCAGCAGCCTATCCGGACAGGGGGCGGGCGGCTACACCTTC.

This rearrangement joins TRBV4-1 to TRBJ1-4; weak D call: TRBD1 (5 bases). The CDR3 extends over 16 amino acids. V shed 3 bases and J shed 2 bases, with 13 bases lying between them. CDR1 is MGHRA and CDR2 is YSYEKL in the germline V gene. CDR3 bases: TGCGCCAGCAGCCACTCGGTCGGGGCCACTAATGAAAAACTGTTTTTT. As protein: CASSHSVGATNEKLFF.

In nucleotides, the CDR3 is TGTGCCAGCAGCTCCGGTTCCTATGGCTACACCTTC. It codes for CASSSGSYGYTF. The rearrangement joins TRBV5-4 to TRBJ1-2; no reliable D call. The CDR3 extends over 12 amino acids. Germline V gives CDR1 SGHNT, CDR2 YYREEE (reference sequence). The germline V and J ends were trimmed by 3 bases and 4 bases, with 7 bases remaining between them.

The V call is TRBV6-1, the J call TRBJ2-7, with 11 bases lining up with TRBD2. V lost 0 bases to trimming and J lost 3 bases; unmatched junction nucleotides: 4. Germline CDR1 is MNHNS and CDR2 is SASEGT. The CDR3 is made up of 16 amino acids. The CDR3 protein is CASSEAGTSGYYEQYF. For the CDR3, the DNA is TGTGCCAGCAGTGAAGCCGGGACTAGCGGTTACTACGAGCAGTACTTC.

The rearrangement links TRBV9 to TRBJ2-7; TRBD2 agrees at 10 bases. CDR1 and CDR2 from the germline V gene are SGDLS and YYNGEE. After removal of 0 bases from V and 3 bases from J, the junction contained 3 bases not matched to a gene. The length of the CDR3 is 15 residues. CDR3: CASSVDPSGSYEQYF. The CDR3 coding sequence is TGTGCCAGCAGCGTAGATCCTAGCGGGAGCTACGAGCAGTACTTC. Using reference TRBV9 and TRBJ2-7 for the parts outside the CDR3, the full variable domain is DSGVTQTPKHLITATGQRVTLRCSPRSGDLSVYWYQQSLDQGLQFLIQYYNGEERAKGNILERFSAQQFPDLHSELNLSSLELGDSALYFCASSVDPSGSYEQYFGPGTRLTVT.

The chain recombines TRBV27 with TRBJ1-2; no reliable D call. Per the germline V gene, CDR1 is MNHEY and CDR2 is SMNVEV (reference sequence). V was shortened by 6 bases and J by 4 bases, with 15 bases between the two germline ends. CDR3 size: 14 residues. CDR3: CASSPGSPLYGYTF. In DNA form, the CDR3 reads TGTGCCAGCAGCCCCGGCAGTCCCCTCTATGGCTACACCTTC.

This rearrangement joins TRBV9 to TRBJ2-3; perhaps TRBD2 as D (5 bases). CDR3 length: 16 amino acids. Trimming shortened V by 2 bases and J by 2 bases, and 15 bases separated the two germline ends. Per germline, CDR1 SGDLS and CDR2 YYNGEE. The DNA of the CDR3 is TGTGCCAGCAGCGTCGCCCTGACCGGGGTCACAGATACGCAGTATTTT. Residues: CASSVALTGVTDTQYF.

As concerns this clone: The junction and the germline gene differ at one end; a read error may be behind it. The chain combines TRBV7-7 with TRBJ2-5; no clear D. The germline CDR1 and CDR2 sequences are SSHAT and FNYEAQ (reference sequence). The CDR3 contains 13 residues. This CDR3 reads CASRLLGQETQYF. The DNA of the CDR3 is TGTGCTAGCAGATTGCTAGGTCAAGAGACCCAGTACTTC. The full variable domain, in which reference TRBV7-7 and TRBJ2-5 provide the parts outside the CDR3, is GAGVSQSPRYKVTKRGQDVTLRCDPISSHATLYWYQQALGQGPEFLTYFNYEAQPDKSGLPSDRFSAERPEGSISTLTIQRTEQRDSAMYRCASRLLGQETQYFGPGTRLLVL.

The sample holds one count of this clone. V usage is TRBV28 and J usage is TRBJ1-1; tentative D call: TRBD1 (6 bases). Trimming shortened V by 2 bases and J by 1 base, and 11 bases separated the two germline ends. Per the germline V gene, CDR1 is MDHEN and CDR2 is SYDVKM. This CDR3 has 15 residues. CDR3 nucleotides: TGTGCCAGCAGTTTAACGGGGGCGGAGAACACTGAAGCTTTCTTT. It yields the protein CASSLTGAENTEAFF.

V is TRBV12-5 and J is TRBJ2-5; TRBD2 matches at 12 bases. The CDR3 is 15 amino acids. Trimming took 3 bases from V and 5 from J; bases not matched to a gene: 4. Germline lookup yields CDR1 LGHNT and CDR2 FRNRAP. The CDR3 DNA reads TGTGCTAGTGGTTTAGGACTAGCGGGATATGAGACCCAGTACTTC. Its protein product is CASGLGLAGYETQYF.

The chain couples TRBV30 to TRBJ2-4, with 7 bases that match TRBD2. CDR1 and CDR2 (germline): GTSNPN, SVGIG (reference sequence). With V trimmed by 7 bases and J by 8 bases, 14 bases remained unmatched. The CDR3 spans 14 residues. CDR3 sequence (DNA): TGTGCCTTGGTCGGCGGGGGATGGGGGGACATTCAGTACTTC. Encoded protein: CALVGGGWGDIQYF. The variable domain in full, completed from reference TRBV30 and TRBJ2-4, reads SQTIHQWPATLVQPVGSPLSLECTVEGTSNPNLYWYRQAAGRGLQLLFYSVGIGQISSEVPQNLSASRPQDRQFILSSKKLLLSDSGFYLCALVGGGWGDIQYFGAGTRLSVL.

The chain couples TRBV2 to TRBJ2-7, with D perhaps assigned TRBD1 or TRBD2 (5 bases each). Germline CDR1 is SNHLY and CDR2 is FYNNEI. The CDR3 sequence is 15 residues long. V was pared by 4 bases and J by 0 bases, with 13 bases between. The CDR3 loop is CASSARDGFSYEQYF. CDR3 DNA: TGTGCCAGCAGTGCCCGGGACGGGTTCTCCTACGAGCAGTACTTC.

The chain uses TRBV13 and TRBJ1-1; a possible D gene is TRBD1 (6 bases). The CDR3 runs 13 residues. The V gene's germline CDR1 is PRHDT and CDR2 FYEKMQ (reference sequence). Trimming removed 3 bases at V and 3 bases at J, with 8 bases between. Written as DNA, the CDR3 is TGTGCCAGCAGCTTGGAGGGGGACACTGAAGCTTTCTTT. As protein: CASSLEGDTEAFF.

This chain connects TRBV7-9 to TRBJ2-3; D is perhaps TRBD2 (5 bases). With 1 base removed from V and 9 bases from J, the gap between germline ends came to 20 bases. The CDR3 has 16 residues. The germline CDR1 and CDR2 sequences are SEHNR and FQNEAQ (reference sequence). CDR3 sequence (DNA): TGTGCCAGCAGCTTAGACTCCCGAGAGGGCCCCGACACGCAGTATTTT. Its translation: CASSLDSREGPDTQYF.

The chain is built from TRBV4-3 and TRBJ2-7; TRBD1 matches at 8 bases. The CDR3 is 14 residues long. After removal of 1 base from V and 4 bases from J, the junction contained 3 bases not matched to a gene. Germline V lookup: CDR1 LGHNA, CDR2 YSLEER. The CDR3 spells CASSQGQGAYEQYF. DNA for the CDR3: TGCGCCAGCAGCCAAGGTCAGGGGGCTTACGAGCAGTACTTC.